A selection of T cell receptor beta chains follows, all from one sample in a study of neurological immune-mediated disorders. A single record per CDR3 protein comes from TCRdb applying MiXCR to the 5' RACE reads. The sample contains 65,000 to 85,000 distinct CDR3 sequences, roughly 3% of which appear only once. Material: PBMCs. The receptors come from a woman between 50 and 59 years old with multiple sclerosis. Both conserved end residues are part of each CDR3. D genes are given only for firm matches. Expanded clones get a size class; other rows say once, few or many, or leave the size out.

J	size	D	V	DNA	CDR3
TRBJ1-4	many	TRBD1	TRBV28	TGTGCCAGCAGTTTTTATGGGACAGGAGGGGAAAAACTGTTTTTT	CASSFYGTGGEKLFF
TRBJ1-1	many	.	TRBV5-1	TGCGCCAGCAGCTTGATCCCGGGCATGAACACTGAAGCTTTCTTT	CASSLIPGMNTEAFF
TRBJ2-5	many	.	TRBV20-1	TGCAGTGCTAGCCCGTACCAAGAGACCCAGTACTTC	CSASPYQETQYF
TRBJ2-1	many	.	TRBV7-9	TGTGCCAGCAGCTTAAAAATCGGTGAGCAGTTCTTC	CASSLKIGEQFF
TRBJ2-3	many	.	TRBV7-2	TGTGCCGGGGCTCGGCGTAGCACAGATACGCAGTATTTT	CAGARRSTDTQYF
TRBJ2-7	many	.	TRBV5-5	TGTGCCAGCAGCTTGGCCTCGGGCTCGACGAGCTCCTACGAGCAGTACTTC	CASSLASGSTSSYEQYF
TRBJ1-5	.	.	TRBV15	TGTGCCACCAGCAGAGATCGGCGAGGGAATCAGCCCCAGCATTTT	CATSRDRRGNQPQHF
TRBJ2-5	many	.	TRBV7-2	TGTGCCAGCAGCGTCGGGACGGCCCAAGAGACCCAGTACTTC	CASSVGTAQETQYF
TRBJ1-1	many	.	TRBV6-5	TGTGCCAGCAGTTACCAGCGGGAGCTTGAAGCTTTCTTT	CASSYQRELEAFF
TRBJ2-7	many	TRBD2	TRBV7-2	TGTGCCAGCAGTTCCGCCGGACTAGCGGGTGTTTTGTCCTACGAGCAGTACTTC	CASSSAGLAGVLSYEQYF
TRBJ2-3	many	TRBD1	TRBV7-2	TGTGCCAGCAGCTTAGTTCAGGACAGGGGCACGCAGTATTTT	CASSLVQDRGTQYF
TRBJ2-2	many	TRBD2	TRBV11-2	TGTGCCAGCAGCAAGCGGGGGGAACATGGGACCGGGGAGCTGTTTTTT	CASSKRGEHGTGELFF
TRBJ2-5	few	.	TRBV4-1	TGCGCCAGCAGCCAGTCCTTCTTAAGCAGGGAGGTTGGGGAGACCCAGTACTTC	CASSQSFLSREVGETQYF
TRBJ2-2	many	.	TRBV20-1	TGCAGTGCTATACCAGCTGGGGGCTTTTATATCGGGGAGCTGTTTTTT	CSAIPAGGFYIGELFF
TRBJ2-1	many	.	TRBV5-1	TGCGCCAGCAGCTTAGGGGCCGGGGGCAGGACCTACAATGAGCAGTTCTTC	CASSLGAGGRTYNEQFF
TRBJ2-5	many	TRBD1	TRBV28	TGTGCCAGCAGCTTAAGAGCAGGGGGCTTGTCCCAGTACTTC	CASSLRAGGLSQYF
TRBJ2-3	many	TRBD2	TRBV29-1	TGCAGCGTTGTGCTAGCGGGAACTACAGATACGCAGTATTTT	CSVVLAGTTDTQYF
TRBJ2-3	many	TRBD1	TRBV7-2	TGTGCCAGCAGCTACGACAGGGGGTGGTCAGATACGCAGTATTTT	CASSYDRGWSDTQYF
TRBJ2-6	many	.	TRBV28	TGTGCCAGCAGTTCCCCCGCAAGCTCTGGGGCCAACGTCCTGACTTTC	CASSSPASSGANVLTF
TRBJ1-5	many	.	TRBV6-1	TGTGCCAGCAGTGGGGCACTTAATAGACCCCAGCATTTT	CASSGALNRPQHF
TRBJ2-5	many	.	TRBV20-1	TGCAGTGCTTTACCCGACAGCAAAGAGACCCAGTACTTC	CSALPDSKETQYF
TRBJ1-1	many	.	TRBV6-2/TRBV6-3	TGTGCCAGCAGTCCCCCAACGAGGATGAGGAACACTGAAGCTTTCTTT	CASSPPTRMRNTEAFF
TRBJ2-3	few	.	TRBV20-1	TGCAGTGCCAATAGACCGTCGGAAAGCACAGATACGCAGTATTTT	CSANRPSESTDTQYF
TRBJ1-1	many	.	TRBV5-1	TGCGCCAGCAGCACGCAGGGTACCGGAGGGAACACTGAAGCTTTCTTT	CASSTQGTGGNTEAFF
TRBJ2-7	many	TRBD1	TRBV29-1	TGCAGCGCCAAAATACAGGGGGCCGAGCAGTACTTC	CSAKIQGAEQYF
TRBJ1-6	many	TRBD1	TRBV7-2	TGTGCCAGCAGCTTATCCCCCCAGCGACAGGGGGCTAATTCACCCCTCCACTTT	CASSLSPQRQGANSPLHF
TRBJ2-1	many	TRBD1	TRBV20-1	TGCAGTGCTAATAGACAGGGGGTTTACAATGAGCAGTTCTTC	CSANRQGVYNEQFF
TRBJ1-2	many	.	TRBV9	TGTGCCAGCAGCGTAGATGATAACTATGGCTACACCTTC	CASSVDDNYGYTF
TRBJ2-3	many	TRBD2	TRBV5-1	TGCGCCAGCCGGTCCGGGGGGTCGAGAGATACGCAGTATTTT	CASRSGGSRDTQYF
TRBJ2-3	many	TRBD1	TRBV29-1	TGCAGCGTTGGGAAGGGGGCAATGACAGATACGCAGTATTTT	CSVGKGAMTDTQYF
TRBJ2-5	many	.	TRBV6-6	TGTGCCAGCAGTTATTCCTTGGAGACCCAGTACTTC	CASSYSLETQYF
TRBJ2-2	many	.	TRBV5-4	TGTGCCAGCAGCTTGGGTCAGGGGAACACCGGGGAGCTGTTTTTT	CASSLGQGNTGELFF
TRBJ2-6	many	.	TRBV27	TGTGCCAGCAGTTTATCCGCGGTTACGGCCAACGTCCTGACTTTC	CASSLSAVTANVLTF
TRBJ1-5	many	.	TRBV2	TGTGCCAGCAGTGAACTCTTGAATAGCAATCAGCCCCAGCATTTT	CASSELLNSNQPQHF
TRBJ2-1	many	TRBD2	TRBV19	TGTGCCAGTATTGGGGCGGGAGGTTGGGACAATGAGCAGTTCTTC	CASIGAGGWDNEQFF
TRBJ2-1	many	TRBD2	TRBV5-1	TGCGCCAGCAGCTTGGTGGTAGCGGGAGAGGGGTCGCAGTTCTTC	CASSLVVAGEGSQFF
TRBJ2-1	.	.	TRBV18	TGTGCCAGCTCACAACCGGCAGTTTCCTACAATGAGCAGTTCTTC	CASSQPAVSYNEQFF
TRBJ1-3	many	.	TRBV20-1	TGCAGTGCTAGAGATCGGGGTCCCTCTGGAAACACCATATATTTT	CSARDRGPSGNTIYF
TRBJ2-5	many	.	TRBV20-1	TGCAGTGCTAGGAAATACTACCGGGCCGCTGACGGGACCCAGTACTTC	CSARKYYRAADGTQYF
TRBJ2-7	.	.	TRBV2	TGTGCCAGCAGTTTTGACAGCACCTACGAGCAGTACTTC	CASSFDSTYEQYF
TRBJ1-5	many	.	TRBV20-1	TGCAGTGCTAGTGTGGGGCTGGGTCAGCCCCAGCATTTT	CSASVGLGQPQHF
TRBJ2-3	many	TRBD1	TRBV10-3	TGTGCCATCAGTGTTGACAGGGCCGCCGATACGCAGTATTTT	CAISVDRAADTQYF
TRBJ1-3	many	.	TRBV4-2	TGTGCCAGCAGCCAAGTGAATGGAAACACCATATATTTT	CASSQVNGNTIYF
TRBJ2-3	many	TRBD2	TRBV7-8	TGTGCCAGCAGCGGGGTGACTAGCGGGGTCACAGATACGCAGTATTTT	CASSGVTSGVTDTQYF
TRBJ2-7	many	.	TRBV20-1	TGCAGTGCTAAAGGGGGAGGTGCTGGGCAGTACTTC	CSAKGGGAGQYF
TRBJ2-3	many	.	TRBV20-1	TGCAGTGCTAGAGATCTCTGGCGGGAAGGCACAGATACGCAGTATTTT	CSARDLWREGTDTQYF
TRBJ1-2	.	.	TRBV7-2	TGTGCCAGCAGCCCAAGACAGGTTAACTATGGCTACACCTTC	CASSPRQVNYGYTF
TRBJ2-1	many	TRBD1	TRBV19	TGTGCCAGTAGCCGGGACAGGGGTTACGATGAGCAGTTCTTC	CASSRDRGYDEQFF
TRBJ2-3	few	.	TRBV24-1	TGTGCCACGACGGACTCAAATCGAGATACGCAGTATTTT	CATTDSNRDTQYF
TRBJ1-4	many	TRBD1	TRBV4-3	TGCGCCAGCAGCCAAGATCCGCCAGGGACAGCAACTAATGAAAAACTGTTTTTT	CASSQDPPGTATNEKLFF
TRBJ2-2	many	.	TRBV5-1	TGCGCCAGCTCCCCCAGATCGAACACCGGGGAGCTGTTTTTT	CASSPRSNTGELFF
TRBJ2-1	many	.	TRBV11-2	TGTGCCAGCAGCCCTCGACTGCGCGGCGGGTCCTACAATGAGCAGTTCTTC	CASSPRLRGGSYNEQFF
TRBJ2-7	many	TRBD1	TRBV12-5	TGTGCTAGCCACCAGGGGGAAGGGAACGAGCAGTACTTC	CASHQGEGNEQYF
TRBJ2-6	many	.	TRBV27	TGTGCCAGCGGCTCAGACAGCCTCCCTTCTTTCTCTGGGGCCAACGTCCTGACTTTC	CASGSDSLPSFSGANVLTF
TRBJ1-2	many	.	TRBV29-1	TGCAGCACTGAGGGGGGGGCTAACTATGGCTACACCTTC	CSTEGGANYGYTF
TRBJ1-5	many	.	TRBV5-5	TGTGCCAGCAGCCCAACGGTGGGGAATCAGCCCCAGCATTTT	CASSPTVGNQPQHF
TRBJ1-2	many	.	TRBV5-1	TGCGCCAGCAGCTTGGTAGACGACAATGGCTACACCTTC	CASSLVDDNGYTF
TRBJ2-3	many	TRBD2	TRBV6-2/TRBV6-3	TGTGCCAGCAGTCAAGGGACTACCACAGATACGCAGTATTTT	CASSQGTTTDTQYF